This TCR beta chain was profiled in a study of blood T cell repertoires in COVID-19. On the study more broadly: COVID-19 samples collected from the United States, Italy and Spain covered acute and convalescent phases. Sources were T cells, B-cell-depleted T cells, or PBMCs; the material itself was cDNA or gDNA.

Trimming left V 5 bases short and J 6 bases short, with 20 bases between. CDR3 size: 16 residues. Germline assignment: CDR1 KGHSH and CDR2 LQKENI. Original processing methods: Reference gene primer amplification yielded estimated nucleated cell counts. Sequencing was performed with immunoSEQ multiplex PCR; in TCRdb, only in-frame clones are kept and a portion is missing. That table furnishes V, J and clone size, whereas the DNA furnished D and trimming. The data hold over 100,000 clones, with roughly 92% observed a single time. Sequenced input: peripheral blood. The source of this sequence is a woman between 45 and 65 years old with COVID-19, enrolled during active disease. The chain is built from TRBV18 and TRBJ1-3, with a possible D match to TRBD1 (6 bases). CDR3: CASSSLNATGINTIYF. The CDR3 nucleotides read TGTGCCAGCTCATCCCTAAACGCGACAGGTATAAACACCATATATTTT.